The rows below give T cell receptor beta chains drawn from one sample of a study of identical twins. TCRdb re-analysed the 5' RACE reads in MiXCR, keeping a single row per CDR3 protein. The table shows some 900,000 distinct CDR3 sequences, with 10% to 15% occurring only once. These data were likewise used in another study, on yellow fever vaccine responses in identical twins.

The sample comprised PBMCs. The receptors derive from a woman aged 18-30 years in good health. CDR3s include the opening cysteine and the closing phenylalanine or tryptophan. The order of the fields is clone size, V gene, CDR3 protein. The size of a clone is reported for some rows only, either as once, few or many, or as a class for expanded clones.

few | TRBV10-3 | CAISESRVSNQPQHF
few | TRBV2 | CASTWDTQYF
few | TRBV6-5 | CASSYLLDRGGELFF
few | TRBV28 | CASSSPAGNYNEQFF
few | TRBV10-3 | CAITEGLDRSSYEQYF
once | TRBV5-6 | CASSLIRGEPYNEQFF
NA | TRBV5-5 | CASSLGTGAHTEAFF
NA | TRBV20-1 | CSTDRENTGELFF
many | TRBV9 | CASSVQGGTEAFF
many | TRBV20-1 | CSARRQGARGYTF
NA | TRBV7-8 | CASVGGQGLFSYNEQFF
few | TRBV28 | CASSFFSKIYEQYF
NA | TRBV11-2 | CASSLETEEQYF
NA | TRBV19 | CASKETGGNQPQHF
NA | TRBV28 | CASSLWRATGQQETQYF
few | TRBV7-2 | CASSLLSGRAYNEQFF
NA | TRBV6-1 | CASSRPGQGASGKTEAFF
NA | TRBV5-1 | CASKNPPGLAGPSTDTQYF
many | TRBV6-1 | CASSSYSNQPQHF
few | TRBV28 | CASVSGTVSEQYF
many | TRBV5-1 | CASTAGQDTGELFF
NA | TRBV2 | CASSEARFDTGELFF
few | TRBV10-2 | CASSHLSTSTDTQYF
many | TRBV20-1 | CSVMDIYDETNEKLFF
many | TRBV20-1 | CSARGQGNYGYTF
NA | TRBV5-1 | CASSLRGGAITDEQFF
NA | TRBV12-3/TRBV12-4 | CTSSFHLGVVNIGYNEQFF
many | TRBV5-1 | CASSRTTQETQYF
NA | TRBV5-1 | CASSLASSGDTEAFF
few | TRBV19 | CASSIGLAGGPYNEQFF
NA | TRBV20-1 | CSAKGGAGTDTQYF
NA | TRBV18 | CASSPAGGTGVYEQYF
few | TRBV6-1 | CASSRQGKTEKLFF
few | TRBV7-8 | CASSLVAGGPGMNEQFF
few | TRBV9 | CASSEGELETQYF
few | TRBV5-1 | CASSLVLGRGGELFF
many | TRBV20-1 | CSAADRGGEKLFF
NA | TRBV12-3/TRBV12-4 | CASSYGTSGIGTDTQYF
NA | TRBV5-6 | CASSLLGLAGEAGELFF
few | TRBV11-2 | CASSLRVLAGGLNTGELFF
few | TRBV12-3/TRBV12-4 | CASSQGLAGDPSTDTQYF
few | TRBV10-3 | CAISERTGAAFF
many | TRBV6-1 | CASTDPKVYYEQYF
NA | TRBV12-3/TRBV12-4 | CARTNAGGALELFF
few | TRBV7-9 | CASSSMDKNTEAFF
NA | TRBV3-1 | CASSRVGRGDGYTF
NA | TRBV20-1 | CSASTGTGSYNEQFF
few | TRBV3-1 | CASSQDWRGSGANVLTF
NA | TRBV12-3/TRBV12-4 | CASSFPDYSGANVLTF
few | TRBV24-1 | CATSDSGSYYNEQFF
many | TRBV24-1 | CATKGQESYNEQFF
few | TRBV28 | CASSSGASGRTDTQYF
few | TRBV11-2 | CASSLNTEQFF
NA | TRBV7-9 | CASSLAGIRGTGELVF
few | TRBV29-1 | CSTTGISTDTQYF
few | TRBV5-1 | CASSLKTGTYNEEQFF
few | TRBV9 | CASSAGITDTQYF